Presented here are 13 T cell receptor beta chains from one specimen sequenced in a study of blood T cells in healthy people across ages. The second PCR ran about 6 to 11 cycles with a sample-barcoded 5' primer and J-beta primers. TCRdb re-derived calls from the 5' RACE reads in MiXCR, one entry per CDR3 protein. The repertoire includes about 800,000 distinct CDR3 sequences, roughly 64% of them detected once, and 20% to 25% sits in the top ten. Sequences were obtained from blood. The receptors were gathered from a man between 25 and 39 years old in good health.

This clonotype was picked up a small number of times. Here the CDR3 reads CSAPGGGGEQFF. CDR3 DNA sequence: TGCAGCGCCCCTGGGGGCGGGGGCGAGCAGTTCTTC. This chain joins TRBV29-1 and TRBJ2-1; a weak D match, TRBD2 (7 bases). V lost 7 bases to trimming and J lost 10 bases, with 17 bases between them. CDR1 and CDR2 (germline): SQVTM, ANQGSEA. The CDR3 has 12 amino acids.

V usage is TRBV6-1 and J usage is TRBJ1-4, with 8 bases aligning to TRBD1. The V and J ends lost 4 bases and 6 bases, in that order; junction bases with no gene match: 4. CDR1 is MNHNS, CDR2 SASEGT, per germline. The CDR3 sequence is 14 residues long. CDR3 nucleotides: TGTGCCAGCAGTGGGACAGGGATGGATGAAAAACTGTTTTTT. As protein: CASSGTGMDEKLFF.

This CDR3 is CASSVGQVNTEAFF. The CDR3 DNA sequence: TGTGCCAGCAGTGTTGGACAGGTGAACACTGAAGCTTTCTTT. The chain couples TRBV12-3 or TRBV12-4 to TRBJ1-1, with 7 positions matching TRBD1. CDR3 length: 14 amino acids. J lost 0 bases, V lost 5 bases, and 3 bases had no gene match.

This clonotype was seen more than once but under ten times. The V call is TRBV10-2, the J call TRBJ2-3; tentatively, D is TRBD2 (6 bases). CDR3 length equals 12 residues. CDR1 and CDR2 from the germline V gene are WSHSY and SAAADI. V was shortened by 2 bases and J by 7 bases, with 7 bases between the two germline ends. The DNA for the CDR3 is TGCGCCAGCAGTGAGACTAGCAATACGCAGTATTTT. Protein product: CASSETSNTQYF.

The genes are TRBV20-1 and TRBJ2-3, with 9 bases lining up with TRBD1. In germline, CDR1 is DFQATT, CDR2 SNEGSKA (reference sequence). This CDR3 spans 18 amino acids. With V trimmed by 4 bases and J by 0 bases, 14 bases remained unmatched. The CDR3 protein is CSAIYRGLPLPSTDTQYF. The CDR3 DNA reads TGCAGTGCTATCTACAGGGGGCTCCCGTTACCTAGCACAGATACGCAGTATTTT.

The chain recombines TRBV12-3 or TRBV12-4 with TRBJ2-7; D not resolved. CDR3 length: 14 amino acids. V lost 3 bases, J lost 3 bases, and 12 bases lay in between. The CDR3 here is CASSFLGPNYEQYF. CDR3 in DNA: TGTGCCAGCAGTTTCCTCGGCCCAAACTACGAGCAGTACTTC.

This clonotype has just a few counts. The V and J genes are TRBV12-3 or TRBV12-4 and TRBJ2-7; 9 nucleotides agree with TRBD1. Germline trimming cut 1 base from V and 7 bases from J; bases unmatched to any gene: 5. The CDR3 is 14 amino acids. The CDR3 spells CASSLGQGVGEQYF. Written as DNA, the CDR3 is TGTGCCAGCAGTTTAGGACAGGGGGTGGGAGAGCAGTACTTC.

In its sample, this clonotype was seen a few times. The J gene is TRBJ1-5, the V gene TRBV20-1, with D maybe TRBD1 (5 bases). This CDR3 region has 15 residues. Germline CDR1 and CDR2: DFQATT and SNEGSKA (reference sequence). The V gene lost 0 bases and the J gene lost 5 bases, with 14 bases spanning the gap. The CDR3 DNA follows: TGCAGTGCTAGAGACCGGACACTTACTCATCAGCCCCAGCATTTT. This gives the protein CSARDRTLTHQPQHF.

This clonotype showed up just a few times. The rearrangement uses TRBV20-1 and TRBJ1-4; the D is unclear. CDR3 size: 13 residues. Trimming shortened V by 3 bases and J by 8 bases, and 13 bases separated the two germline ends. From germline, CDR1 is DFQATT and CDR2 SNEGSKA (reference sequence). Here the CDR3 reads CSASRPAQEKLFF. CDR3 DNA: TGCAGTGCTAGTCGACCGGCACAGGAAAAACTGTTTTTT.

This clonotype is a singleton in its sample. This chain joins TRBV7-2 and TRBJ2-7, with 9 bases lining up with TRBD2. The CDR3 has 18 amino acids. Germline CDR1 reads SGHTA; CDR2 reads FQGNSA. The V segment lost 3 bases and the J segment 6 bases; nucleotides outside the gene matches: 18. The CDR3 protein is CASSFKSRLASGMFEQYF. CDR3 bases: TGTGCCAGCAGCTTCAAGTCCCGCCTGGCTAGCGGGATGTTCGAGCAGTACTTC.

The chain carries TRBV4-3 and TRBJ2-3; D perhaps matches TRBD2 (6 bases). Trimming took off 0 bases at V and 6 bases at J, with 16 bases between the two ends. This CDR3 has 16 residues. Per the germline V gene, CDR1 is LGHNA and CDR2 is YSLEER. CDR3 residues: CASSQDRLARGDTQYF. The CDR3 nucleotides read TGCGCCAGCAGCCAAGATCGGCTAGCGAGAGGGGATACGCAGTATTTT.

The chain links TRBV2 to TRBJ1-3; D ambiguous. V was clipped by 6 bases and J by 0 bases, with 9 bases between them. The CDR3 has 14 amino acids. Per germline, CDR1 SNHLY and CDR2 FYNNEI. The CDR3 DNA reads TGTGCCAGCAGCGTCTTTAACTCTGGAAACACCATATATTTT. It translates to CASSVFNSGNTIYF. Full variable domain (outside the CDR3, taken from reference TRBV2 and TRBJ1-3): EPEVTQTPSHQVTQMGQEVILRCVPISNHLYFYWYRQILGQKVEFLVSFYNNEISEKSEIFDDQFSVERPDGSNFTLKIRSTKLEDSAMYFCASSVFNSGNTIYFGEGSWLTVV.

The rearrangement uses TRBV12-3 or TRBV12-4 and TRBJ1-5; D is unclear. V was shortened by 1 base and J by 9 bases, with 7 bases between the two germline ends. The CDR3 is 12 residues long. For the CDR3, the DNA is TGTGCCAGCAGTTTAGAGGGTCTGCCCCAGCATTTT. This codes for CASSLEGLPQHF.